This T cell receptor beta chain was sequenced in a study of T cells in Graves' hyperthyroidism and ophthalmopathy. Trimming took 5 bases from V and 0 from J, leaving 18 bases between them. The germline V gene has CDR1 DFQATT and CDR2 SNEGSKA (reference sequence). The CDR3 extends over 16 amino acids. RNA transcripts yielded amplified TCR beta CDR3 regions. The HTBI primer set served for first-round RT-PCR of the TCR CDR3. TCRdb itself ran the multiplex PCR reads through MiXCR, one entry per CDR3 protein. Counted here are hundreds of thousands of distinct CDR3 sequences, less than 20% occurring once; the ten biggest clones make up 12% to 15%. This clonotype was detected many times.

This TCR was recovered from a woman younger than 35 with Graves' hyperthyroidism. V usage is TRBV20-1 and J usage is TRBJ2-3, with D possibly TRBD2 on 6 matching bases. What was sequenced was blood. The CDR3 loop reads CSARTIVTTSTDTQYF. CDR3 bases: TGCAGTGCTCGGACTATCGTTACTACTAGCACAGATACGCAGTATTTT.